Presented here are 14 T cell receptor beta chains from one specimen sequenced in a study of Ad26.COV2.S vaccination and SARS-CoV-2 variants. Treatment of the sample: 15 to 20 received Ad26.COV2.S at low or high dose, single or two shots; roughly 5 received placebo; per-sample allocation not given. Each sample was drawn 63 days after the first injection (of vaccine or placebo). Using immunoSEQ multiplex PCR, the repertoire was profiled, and TCRdb retains in-frame clones only, with some absent. The sample has about 480,000 clones, around 88% seen once. This specimen was peripheral blood, taken in a trial of Ad26.COV2.S vaccine versus placebo. These receptors were taken from a person between 18 and 60 years old who received the Ad26.COV2.S COVID-19 vaccine or a placebo.

This clone was seen just once. This CDR3 is CASSLSRQGTDTQYF. CDR3 nucleotides: TGTGCCAGCAGCTTAAGCCGGCAGGGTACAGATACGCAGTATTTT. The chain has TRBV7-2 and TRBJ2-3; a weak D match, TRBD1 (5 bases). V lost 2 bases, J lost 3 bases, and 12 bases lay in between. Germline CDR1 SGHTA, CDR2 FQGNSA. The CDR3 has 15 amino acids.

A note on this clone: A single base separates this from a much larger clone, so it may be a read error. The chain employs TRBV7-3 and TRBJ2-1; no firm D call. The germline V gene encodes CDR1 SGHTA and CDR2 FQGTGA. Trimming pared 1 base from V and 2 bases from J, leaving 3 bases between. CDR3 length: 13 amino acids. The CDR3 DNA follows: TGTGCCAGCAGCTTAAACCCCTACAATGAGCAGTTCTTC. As protein: CASSLNPYNEQFF.

The chain couples TRBV21-1 to TRBJ2-7; the D segment call TRBD2 is taken from the table without a DNA check. TRBV21-1 is marked as a pseudogene. CDR3 length: 15 amino acids. The DNA for the CDR3 is TGTGCCAGCAGCTACACTAGCGGGAGGCCCCACGAGCAGTACTTC. As protein: CASSYTSGRPHEQYF.

This clone was picked up a small number of times. The V gene is TRBV30, the J gene TRBJ1-1, with D tentatively TRBD1 (5 bases). Trimming took 4 bases from V and 1 from J, leaving 10 bases between them. The germline gives CDR1 GTSNPN, CDR2 SVGIG (reference sequence). This CDR3 comprises 13 residues. CDR3 sequence: CAWMRGRNTEAFF. DNA of the CDR3: TGTGCCTGGATGAGGGGTAGGAACACTGAAGCTTTCTTT.

The V call is TRBV5-1, the J call TRBJ2-5, with D perhaps matching TRBD2 (6 bases). This CDR3 comprises 16 residues. Deletions cut 0 bases from V and 2 bases from J, with 14 bases between. Germline values: CDR1 SGHRS, CDR2 YFSETQ. CDR3 protein: CASSLGGTPEQETQYF. The DNA for the CDR3 is TGCGCCAGCAGCTTGGGCGGGACCCCGGAACAAGAGACCCAGTACTTC.

This chain links TRBV29-1 with TRBJ1-1; D uncertain. The CDR3 is 17 residues long. Between the trimmed V and J ends, which lost 6 bases and 0 bases, there was a span of 23 bases. Germline V lookup: CDR1 SQVTM, CDR2 ANQGSEA. CDR3 in DNA: TGCAGCGTCGCGGACGCCGGGATCTTAAACCTGAACACTGAAGCTTTCTTT. This sequence encodes CSVADAGILNLNTEAFF.

V is TRBV18 and J is TRBJ2-5, with D possibly being TRBD2 (6 bases). Trimming shortened V by 2 bases and J by 10 bases, and 11 bases separated the two germline ends. This CDR3 has 12 amino acids. The germline V gene encodes CDR1 KGHSH and CDR2 LQKENI. CDR3 amino acids: CASSPTTGDQYF. The CDR3 DNA reads as TGTGCCAGCTCACCAACCACGGGGGACCAGTACTTC.

The chain couples TRBV20-1 to TRBJ1-4, with unresolved D. The CDR3 loop spans 10 amino acids. Germline V gene lookup returns CDR1 DFQATT and CDR2 SNEGSKA (reference sequence). Trimming shortened V by 2 bases and J by 8 bases, and 3 bases separated the two germline ends. The CDR3 reads CSARLEKLFF. Here the CDR3 DNA reads TGCAGTGCTAGACTGGAAAAACTGTTTTTT.

The rearrangement uses TRBV11-2 and TRBJ1-4, with D uncertain. CDR1 is SGHAT and CDR2 is FQNNGV in the germline V gene. The V and J ends lost 1 base and 10 bases respectively, with 4 bases between them. The CDR3 is made up of 11 amino acids. CDR3 loop: CASSLGRKLFF. CDR3 bases: TGTGCCAGCAGCTTAGGCCGAAAACTGTTTTTT.

The chain carries TRBV28 and TRBJ1-5; D is unclear. The CDR3 has 13 residues. Deletions cut 2 bases from V and 7 bases from J, with 9 bases between. The germline CDR1 and CDR2 sequences are MDHEN and SYDVKM. DNA for the CDR3: TGTGCCAGCAGTTTAACGGTCATACAGCCCCAGCATTTT. Protein product: CASSLTVIQPQHF.

This clone was seen a single time. The rearrangement uses TRBV28 and TRBJ2-7; D is ambiguous. Between the trimmed V and J ends, which lost 7 bases and 0 bases, there was a span of 13 bases. Germline V CDR1 and CDR2: MDHEN, SYDVKM. The CDR3 totals 14 residues. The DNA for the CDR3 is TGTGCCAGCAAGCTAGAGGTTAGCTCCTACGAGCAGTACTTC. As protein: CASKLEVSSYEQYF.

The rearrangement uses TRBV28 and TRBJ2-5, with D tentatively TRBD1 (5 bases). V lost 2 bases and J lost 1, with 14 bases in between. The CDR3 has 16 residues. CDR1 and CDR2 from the germline V gene are MDHEN and SYDVKM. The CDR3 coding sequence is TGTGCCAGCAGTTTAAGTCGAACAGGACGCCAAGAGACCCAGTACTTC. Amino acids: CASSLSRTGRQETQYF.

The rearrangement uses TRBV7-6 and TRBJ2-1; TRBD1 aligns across 12 bases. V gave up 1 base and J gave up 6 bases; unmatched junction bases: 13. This CDR3 comprises 19 residues. Germline V gene lookup returns CDR1 SGHVS and CDR2 FNYEAQ. The CDR3 loop is CASSLGDIPGQGAPNEQFF. The CDR3 coding sequence is TGTGCCAGCAGCTTAGGAGACATACCGGGACAGGGGGCACCCAATGAGCAGTTCTTC.

Only one count was recorded for this clone. The chain uses TRBV20-1 and TRBJ1-2; D call uncertain. CDR1 is DFQATT, CDR2 SNEGSKA, per germline (reference sequence). V lost 6 bases and J lost 4, with 6 bases in between. The CDR3 loop spans 10 amino acids. CDR3 sequence: CSASVYGYTF. The CDR3 bases are TGCAGTGCATCGGTCTATGGCTACACCTTC.